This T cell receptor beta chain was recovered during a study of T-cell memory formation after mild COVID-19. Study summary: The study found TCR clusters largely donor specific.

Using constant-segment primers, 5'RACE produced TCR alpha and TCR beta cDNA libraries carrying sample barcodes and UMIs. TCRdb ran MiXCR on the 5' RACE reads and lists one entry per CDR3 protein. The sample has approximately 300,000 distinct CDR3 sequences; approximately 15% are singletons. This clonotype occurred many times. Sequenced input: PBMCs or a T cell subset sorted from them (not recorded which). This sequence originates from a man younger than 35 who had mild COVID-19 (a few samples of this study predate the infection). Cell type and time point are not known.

The CDR3 region is CASSLPPSGVETQYF. The CDR3 DNA reads TGTGCCAGCAGCTTACCCCCGTCGGGGGTAGAGACCCAGTACTTC. The rearrangement links TRBV7-2 to TRBJ2-5; D perhaps matches TRBD2 (6 bases). This CDR3 spans 15 amino acids. Germline V CDR1 and CDR2: SGHTA, FQGNSA. V lost 2 bases and J lost 4, with 14 bases in between.